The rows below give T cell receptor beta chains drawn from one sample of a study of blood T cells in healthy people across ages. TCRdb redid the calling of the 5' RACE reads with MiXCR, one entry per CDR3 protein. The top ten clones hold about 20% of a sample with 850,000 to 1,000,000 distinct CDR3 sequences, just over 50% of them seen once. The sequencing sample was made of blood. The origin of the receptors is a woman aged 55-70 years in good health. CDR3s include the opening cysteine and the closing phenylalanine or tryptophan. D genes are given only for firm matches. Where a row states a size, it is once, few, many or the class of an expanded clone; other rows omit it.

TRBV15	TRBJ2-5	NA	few	TGTGCCACCAGTAGAGATCAGGGGACGGAGACCCAGTACTTC	CATSRDQGTETQYF
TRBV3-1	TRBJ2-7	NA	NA	TGTGCCAGCAGCCAAGTCGGGTACGGGAACGAGCAGTACTTC	CASSQVGYGNEQYF
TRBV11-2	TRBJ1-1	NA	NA	TGTGCCAGCAGCTTAGGTTCAGGGCGAGCTTTCTTT	CASSLGSGRAFF
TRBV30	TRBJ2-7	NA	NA	TGTGCCTGGCGGGACCAACCCTACGAGCAGTACTTC	CAWRDQPYEQYF
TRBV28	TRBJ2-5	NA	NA	TGTGCCAGCAGTTTCGACAGGTGGGCGGAGACCCAGTACTTC	CASSFDRWAETQYF
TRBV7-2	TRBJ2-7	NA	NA	TGTGCCAGCAGCTTTCCCAAACCCAGAAAGTCCTACGAGCAGTACTTC	CASSFPKPRKSYEQYF
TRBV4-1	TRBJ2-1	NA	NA	TGCGCCAGCAGAGAACAACTCCCCAGCTACAATGAGCAGTTCTTC	CASREQLPSYNEQFF
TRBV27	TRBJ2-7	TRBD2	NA	TGTGCCAGCAGTTTTCAAGCGGGAGGGCCTTTTAGCGAGCAGTACTTC	CASSFQAGGPFSEQYF
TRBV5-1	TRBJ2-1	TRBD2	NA	TGCGCCAGCAGCTTGGCCCCACTACTAGCGGGAGTAGGTTATGAGCAGTTCTTC	CASSLAPLLAGVGYEQFF
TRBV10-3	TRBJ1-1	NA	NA	TGTGCCATCAGCGCCTCCGGGGACGCTAACACTGAAGCTTTCTTT	CAISASGDANTEAFF
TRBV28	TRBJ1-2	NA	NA	NA	CASSQGRWGYGNTF
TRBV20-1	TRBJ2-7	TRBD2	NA	TGCAGTGCTAGCCCCCTAGCGGGAGGCTCCTACGAGCAGTACTTC	CSASPLAGGSYEQYF
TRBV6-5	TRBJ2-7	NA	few	TGTGCCAGCAGTTACAGTAGTGCGGCGGTCTCCTACGAGCAGTACTTC	CASSYSSAAVSYEQYF
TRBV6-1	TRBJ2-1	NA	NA	TGTGCCAGCAGTGACCCGCCCGTAGCCGGTGAGCAGTTCTTC	CASSDPPVAGEQFF
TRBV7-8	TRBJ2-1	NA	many	TGCGCCAGCAGCTTGGCTAGGGATGAGCAGTTCTTC	CASSLARDEQFF
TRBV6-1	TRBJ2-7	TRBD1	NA	TGTGCCAGCACCATGGGGACAGGCTCCTACGAGCAGTACTTC	CASTMGTGSYEQYF
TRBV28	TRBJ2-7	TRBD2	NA	TGTGCCAGCACTACAGAGGTATATCGGGGGGGCTACGAGCAGTACTTC	CASTTEVYRGGYEQYF
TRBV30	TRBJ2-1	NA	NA	TGTGCCTGGAGTGCCCGAGGGGTAGGCGGGGAGCAGTTCTTC	CAWSARGVGGEQFF
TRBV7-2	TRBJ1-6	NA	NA	TGTGCCACATGGGGAGGGGCGGGTTCACCCCTCCACTTT	CATWGGAGSPLHF
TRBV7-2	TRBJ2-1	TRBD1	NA	TGTGCCAGCAGCTTAGTCCTTCCGGGACAGGGGGGTGACAATGAGCAGTTCTTC	CASSLVLPGQGGDNEQFF
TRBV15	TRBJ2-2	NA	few	TGTGCCACCAGCAGAGTGTGGGGCGGGGAGCTGTTTTTT	CATSRVWGGELFF
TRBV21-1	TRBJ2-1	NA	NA	TGTGCCAGCAGCAAAGACTGGACTAGCGGGAGACTCAATGAGCAGTTCTTC	CASSKDWTSGRLNEQFF
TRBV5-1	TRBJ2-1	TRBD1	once	TGCGCCAGCAGCCCGCTCAGCCGGGGACAGGGGACCGACAATGAGCAGTTCTTC	CASSPLSRGQGTDNEQFF
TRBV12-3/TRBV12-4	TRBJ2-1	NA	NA	TGTGCCACCCGGACGGGTATTTCTAGTGAGCAGTTCTTC	CATRTGISSEQFF
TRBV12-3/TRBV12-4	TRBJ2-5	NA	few	TGTGCCAGCAGTTTGAGGACTGCGGAGACCCAGTACTTC	CASSLRTAETQYF
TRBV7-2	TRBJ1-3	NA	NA	TGTGCCAGCAGACTACCTGGAAACACCATATATTTT	CASRLPGNTIYF
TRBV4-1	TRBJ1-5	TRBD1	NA	TGCGCCAGCAGCCAAGTAATAACAGGGGTTGGAGGACAGCCCCAGCATTTT	CASSQVITGVGGQPQHF
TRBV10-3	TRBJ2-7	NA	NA	TGTGCCATCAGTGACCCGACGGATACCTACGAGCAGTACTTC	CAISDPTDTYEQYF
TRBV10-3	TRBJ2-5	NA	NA	TGTGCCATCAGCAGGGGGGGCCAAGAGACCCAGTACTTC	CAISRGGQETQYF
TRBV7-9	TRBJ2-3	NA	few	TGTGCCAGCAGCTTAATATTAGATACGCAGTATTTT	CASSLILDTQYF
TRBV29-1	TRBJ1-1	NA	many	TGCAGCGTTGGCAAAGGAAGGCCTGAAGCTTTCTTT	CSVGKGRPEAFF
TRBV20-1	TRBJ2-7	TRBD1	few	TGCAGTGACCGGACAGGGATAATGAACGAGCAGTACTTC	CSDRTGIMNEQYF
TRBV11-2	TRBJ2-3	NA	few	TGTGCCAGCAGCTTTAGTACCGGGGGCAGTATGGATACGCAGTATTTT	CASSFSTGGSMDTQYF
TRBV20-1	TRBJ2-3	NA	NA	TGCAGTGCTATGACAGGGAGGTCAGATACGCAGTATTTT	CSAMTGRSDTQYF
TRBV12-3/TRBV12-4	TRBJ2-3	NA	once	TGTGCCAGCAGTTTTTTCGCGGCGGGATCGACAGATACGCAGTATTTT	CASSFFAAGSTDTQYF
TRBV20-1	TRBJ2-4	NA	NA	TGCAGTGCTACCCGGGGGACTGGAGACATTCAGTACTTC	CSATRGTGDIQYF
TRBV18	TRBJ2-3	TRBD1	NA	TGTGCCAGCTCATCGGGGACAGGGTTAAGCACAGATACGCAGTATTTT	CASSSGTGLSTDTQYF
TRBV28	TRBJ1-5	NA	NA	TGTGCCAGCAGTCCCGCGGACCTTCAGCCCCAGCATTTT	CASSPADLQPQHF
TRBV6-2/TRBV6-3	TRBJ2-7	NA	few	TGTGCCAGCAGAGGCGATGCCTACGAGCAGTACTTC	CASRGDAYEQYF
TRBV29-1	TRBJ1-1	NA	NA	TGCAGCGTTGCTCCGACAGGCATGAACACTGAAGCTTTCTTT	CSVAPTGMNTEAFF
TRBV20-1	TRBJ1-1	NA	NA	TGCAGCGGCGAAGCAGGGAACACTGAAGCTTTCTTT	CSGEAGNTEAFF
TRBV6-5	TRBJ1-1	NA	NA	TGTGCCAGCAGTGCTGGGGGGCACACTGAAGCTTTCTTT	CASSAGGHTEAFF
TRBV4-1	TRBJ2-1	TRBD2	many	TGCGCCAGCAGCCAACATTTAGCGGGAGATGACTACAATGAGCAGTTCTTC	CASSQHLAGDDYNEQFF
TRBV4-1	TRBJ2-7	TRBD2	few	TGCGCCAGCAGCGGCGGACTAGCGCGCGCCTCCTACGAGCAGTACTTC	CASSGGLARASYEQYF
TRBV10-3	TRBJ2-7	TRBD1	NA	TGTGCCATGGGACAGACCTACAATGAGCAGTACTTC	CAMGQTYNEQYF
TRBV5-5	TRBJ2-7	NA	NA	TGTGCCAGCAGCCGCTTGGAAGGGAATATGTACGAGCAGTACTTC	CASSRLEGNMYEQYF
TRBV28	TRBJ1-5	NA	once	TGTGCCAGCAGCGACCCCCTTTCAGCACAGGTTCGCAGTCAGCCCCAGCATTTT	CASSDPLSAQVRSQPQHF
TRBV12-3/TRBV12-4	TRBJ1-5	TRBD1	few	TGTGCCAGCAGAAATGGGGGACAGGGGAAAAATCAGCCCCAGCATTTT	CASRNGGQGKNQPQHF
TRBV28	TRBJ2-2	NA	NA	TGTGCCGGGCCAGGAAACACCGGGGAGCTGTTTTTT	CAGPGNTGELFF
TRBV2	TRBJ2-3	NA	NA	TGTGCCACCTCACGAGGGCAGGGCGTGTCCGATACGCAGTATTTT	CATSRGQGVSDTQYF
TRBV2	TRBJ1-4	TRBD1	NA	TGTGCCAGCAGTGGGACAGGGACAACTGAAAAACTGTTTTTT	CASSGTGTTEKLFF
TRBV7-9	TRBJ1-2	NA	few	TGTGCCAGCAGCGCCAGACAGTGGGACCATGGCTACACCTTC	CASSARQWDHGYTF
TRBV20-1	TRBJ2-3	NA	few	TGCAGTGCTAGAGAAGATTGGAGAAGCACAGATACGCAGTATTTT	CSAREDWRSTDTQYF
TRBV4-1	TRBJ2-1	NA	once	TGCGCCAGCAGCCCATACCAACAGGGAATAAATGAGCAGTTCTTC	CASSPYQQGINEQFF